This T cell receptor (beta chain) was profiled in a study of shared clonotypes between healthy human individuals. Everyone who donated was a Caucasian adult who lived in Nashville, Tennessee. Findings and caveats of the study: Since donors were few, the genetic and exposure-history diversity represented was limited. With a few donors compared, approximately 5% of naive CD4 clonotypes were shared. Sampling covered nothing but blood. Tissue TCR repertoires likely differ from those found in blood.

As concerns this clone: Its target is not known.

Profiled with immunoSEQ multiplex PCR; TCRdb holds only in-frame clones, not every one. The table lists 780,000 or so clones, around 70% of them singletons. The sequence was collected from a woman in her 30s in good health. Sequenced sample: memory CD4+ T cells sorted from blood. Documented subset: CD45RA-negative fraction.

The CDR3 here is CASSIGRTSGKDEQYF. CDR3 DNA sequence: TGTGCCAGTAGTATTGGCCGGACTAGCGGGAAGGACGAGCAGTACTTC. The chain couples TRBV19 to TRBJ2-7; 12 bases map to TRBD2. The ends lost 3 bases at V and 5 bases at J; junction bases unmatched: 8. Per the germline V gene, CDR1 is LNHDA and CDR2 is SQIVND (reference sequence). The CDR3 spans 16 residues.